What follows is one T cell receptor beta chain and its context. Its antigen is still unknown. This specimen belongs to a study of T cell responses to AZD1222 COVID-19 vaccine. General study points: Regions 160-218 and 743-854 held dominance among vaccine-associated CD4 TCRs, which spanned spike. The sample set comprised mostly white British donors with more females, and clonal diversity was possibly underestimated. Following two doses of AZD1222, Spike-specific TCR breadth and depth rose. Nearly half of unique spike-specific TCRs reportedly avoided B.1.351 and B.1.1.7 mutated regions.

Germline CDR1 and CDR2: SQVTM and ANQGSEA. J lost 7 bases, V lost 7 bases, and 13 bases had no gene match. The CDR3 covers 14 residues. Here immunoSEQ multiplex PCR was the method, and the copy in TCRdb shows in-frame clones only, minus some. In the table there are 90,000 to 150,000 clones, about 88% of which are singletons. The rearrangement joins TRBV29-1 to TRBJ1-2; 9 nucleotides line up with TRBD1. The sample was peripheral blood, taken 28 days after the second AZD1222 dose. The TCR sequence derives from an adult who received the AZD1222 COVID-19 vaccine. The CDR3 DNA follows: TGCAGCGGCACGACTTCCGGGACAGGGATTGGCTACACCTTC. As protein: CSGTTSGTGIGYTF.